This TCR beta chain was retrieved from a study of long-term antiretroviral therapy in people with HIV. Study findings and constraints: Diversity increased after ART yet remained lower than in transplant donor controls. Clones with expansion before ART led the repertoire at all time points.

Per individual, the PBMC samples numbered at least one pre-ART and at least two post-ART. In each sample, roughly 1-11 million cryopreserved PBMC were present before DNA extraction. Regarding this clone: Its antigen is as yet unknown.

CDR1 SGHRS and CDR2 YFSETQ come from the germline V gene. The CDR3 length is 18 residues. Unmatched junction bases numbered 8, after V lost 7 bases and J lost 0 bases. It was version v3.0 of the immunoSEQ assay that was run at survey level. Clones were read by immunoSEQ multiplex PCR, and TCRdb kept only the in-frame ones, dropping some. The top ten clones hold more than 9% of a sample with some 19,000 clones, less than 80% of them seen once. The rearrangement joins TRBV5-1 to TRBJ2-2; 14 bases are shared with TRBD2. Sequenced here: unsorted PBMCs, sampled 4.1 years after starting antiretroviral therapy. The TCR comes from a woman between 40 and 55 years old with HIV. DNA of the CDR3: TGCGCCAGCCGACTAGCGGGAGGGTTTGGAACGAACACCGGGGAGCTGTTTTTT. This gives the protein CASRLAGGFGTNTGELFF. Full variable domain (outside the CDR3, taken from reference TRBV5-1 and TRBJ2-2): KAGVTQTPRYLIKTRGQQVTLSCSPISGHRSVSWYQQTPGQGLQFLFEYFSETQRNKGNFPGRFSGRQFSNSRSEMNVSTLELGDSALYLCASRLAGGFGTNTGELFFGEGSRLTVL.